The 27 T cell receptor beta chains given below trace back to one sample, sequenced in a study of shared T cell receptors in the human thymus. Sequencing was performed with immunoSEQ multiplex PCR; in TCRdb, only in-frame clones are kept and a portion is missing. The table shows 700,000 or so clones, with 80% to 90% occurring only once. This sample also appeared in a second study, on human thymus T cells.

What was sequenced was thymocytes. The receptors here all came from a girl under three years old with a congenital heart defect.

This sequence joins TRBV4-3 and TRBJ2-3; no clear D. Germline values: CDR1 LGHNA, CDR2 YSLEER. V was pared by 1 base and J by 3 bases, with 17 bases between. The CDR3 runs to 17 residues. CDR3 protein: CASSQVRTFLMTDTQYF. The CDR3 region has the DNA TGCGCCAGCAGCCAAGTTCGTACTTTCCTAATGACAGATACGCAGTATTTT.

The chain joins TRBV14 to TRBJ1-2, with TRBD1 matching 10 bases. J gave up 4 bases and V 0 bases, and 11 bases lay outside the gene matches. The length of the CDR3 is 18 residues. Looked up from germline, CDR1 is SGHDN and CDR2 is FVKESK. The CDR3 sequence is CASSQELGGTGDRYGYTF. The CDR3 DNA reads TGTGCCAGCAGCCAAGAATTAGGGGGGACAGGGGATCGCTATGGCTACACCTTC.

The chain employs TRBV6-4 and TRBJ2-2; 13 nucleotides match TRBD2. The V gene's germline CDR1 is MRHNA and CDR2 SNTAGT. This CDR3 region has 18 residues. Trimming removed 4 bases from V and 4 bases from J; junction bases left unmatched: 9. CDR3 sequence: CASSARTSGGRITGELFF. CDR3 nucleotide sequence: TGTGCCAGCAGTGCCCGGACTAGCGGGGGAAGGATCACCGGGGAGCTGTTTTTT.

In regard to this clone: One end of the junction fails to match germline, which may point to a read error. The chain is built from TRBV7-9 and TRBJ1-2; TRBD1 is a possible D gene (6 bases). CDR3 length: 17 residues. CDR1 is SEHNR and CDR2 is FQNEAQ in the germline V gene (reference sequence). As DNA, the CDR3 is TGTGCCAGCAGCTCCTTTCTATTAACAGGGTTAAGCTATGGCTACACTTTC. This sequence encodes CASSSFLLTGLSYGYTF.

This chain connects TRBV7-7 to TRBJ2-7; 8 bases line up with TRBD1. The CDR3 covers 16 residues. From germline, CDR1 is SSHAT and CDR2 FNYEAQ (reference sequence). DNA for the CDR3: TGTGCTAGCTCTAACCCCTCGGGACAGGTTGCCTACGAGCAGTACTTC. It encodes CASSNPSGQVAYEQYF.

This sequence joins TRBV4-1 and TRBJ2-7; 9 bases fit TRBD1. The CDR3 is 16 residues long. The V and J ends lost 4 bases and 2 bases, in that order; junction bases with no gene match: 9. Germline loops: CDR1 MGHRA, CDR2 YSYEKL. In nucleotides, the CDR3 is TGCGCCAGCAGCCGTGGCTGGACAGGGGATGCCTACGAGCAGTACTTC. Translation: CASSRGWTGDAYEQYF.

This clone was counted only a few times. The rearrangement links TRBV14 to TRBJ1-1; TRBD1 agrees at 8 bases. This CDR3 comprises 15 residues. Germline CDR1 SGHDN, CDR2 FVKESK. After removal of 4 bases from V and 7 bases from J, the junction contained 11 bases not matched to a gene. The DNA for the CDR3 is TGTGCCAGCAGCCTACCCCAGGGGGCGGAGAATGAAGCTTTCTTT. It encodes CASSLPQGAENEAFF.

The rearrangement links TRBV15 to TRBJ1-2; the match to TRBD1 covers 7 bases. CDR1 LNHNV and CDR2 YYDKDF come from the germline V gene (reference sequence). Trimming took 8 bases from V and 4 from J; bases not matched to a gene: 10. The CDR3 has 14 amino acids. The CDR3 protein is CATLRDRESYGYTF. The CDR3 region has the DNA TGTGCCACCCTTAGAGACAGGGAATCCTATGGCTACACCTTC.

The chain links TRBV25-1 to TRBJ2-3, with 9 bases identical to TRBD2. Germline V CDR1 and CDR2: MGHDK, SYGVNS. The CDR3 has 16 residues. The J segment lost 3 bases and the V segment lost 3 bases, leaving 7 bases of the junction unmatched. The CDR3 region is CASSDPDSGRTDTQYF. The CDR3, as DNA: TGTGCCAGCAGTGACCCAGATAGCGGGAGAACAGATACGCAGTATTTT.

The gene calls are TRBV27 and TRBJ2-7; no firm D call. The CDR3 length is 13 residues. Germline V lookup: CDR1 MNHEY, CDR2 SMNVEV (reference sequence). The ends were cut back, 5 bases at V and 4 bases at J, with 12 bases in the middle. In DNA, the CDR3 is TGTGCCAGCAGTCCCAGCCCACAGTACGAGCAGTACTTC. This gives the protein CASSPSPQYEQYF.

The rearrangement links TRBV7-2 to TRBJ2-7; 12 nucleotides line up with TRBD1. There are 16 residues in the CDR3. Germline-derived CDR1 and CDR2 are SGHTA and FQGNSA. Losses at the gene ends were 5 bases for V and 9 bases for J; bases not matched to a gene: 14. The CDR3 DNA is TGTGCCAGCAGCCCGCGCGCCGGGACAGGGGGCATTGGGCAGTACTTC. Encoded protein: CASSPRAGTGGIGQYF. The full variable domain, rest sourced from reference TRBV7-2 and TRBJ2-7, is GAGVSQSPSNKVTEKGKDVELRCDPISGHTALYWYRQSLGQGLEFLIYFQGNSAPDKSGLPSDRFSAERTGGSVSTLTIQRTQQEDSAVYLCASSPRAGTGGIGQYFGPGTRLTVT.

This chain links TRBV19 with TRBJ1-6; D gene uncertain. Trimming removed 2 bases at V and 7 bases at J, with 15 bases between. From germline, CDR1 is LNHDA and CDR2 SQIVND (reference sequence). The CDR3 runs 16 residues. This chain's CDR3 is CASSIQDTGGNSPLHF. In DNA form, the CDR3 reads TGTGCCAGTAGTATACAGGATACGGGAGGAAATTCACCCCTCCACTTT.

The chain couples TRBV14 to TRBJ1-2; 9 bases match TRBD1. V was clipped by 4 bases and J by 5 bases; unmatched bases: 17. This CDR3 comprises 18 residues. Germline assignment: CDR1 SGHDN and CDR2 FVKESK. CDR3 in amino acids: CASSLNRDRAHDLYGYTF. The CDR3 DNA reads TGTGCCAGCAGCCTCAACCGGGACAGGGCCCACGACCTTTATGGCTACACCTTC.

The chain uses TRBV12-1 and TRBJ1-1; the table's D call TRBD1 went unverified against the DNA. TRBV12-1 is listed as a pseudogene. This CDR3 is built from 16 residues. The CDR3 region is CASSLEPGHPNTEAFF. The CDR3 bases are TGTGCCAGCAGCTTAGAACCGGGACATCCGAACACTGAAGCTTTCTTT.

The V call is TRBV7-2, the J call TRBJ2-3, with D possibly TRBD1 on 6 matching bases. Germline assignment: CDR1 SGHTA and CDR2 FQGNSA. Trimming took 5 bases from V and 5 from J, leaving 23 bases between them. CDR3 length: 17 amino acids. The CDR3 region is CASSPGEGQRSRDTQYF. For the CDR3, the DNA is TGTGCCAGCAGCCCAGGAGAGGGACAAAGGAGCCGAGATACGCAGTATTTT.

V gene TRBV5-1 combines with J gene TRBJ1-1, with D tentatively TRBD1 (6 bases). The V and J ends lost 1 base and 9 bases respectively, with 10 bases between them. Germline CDR1 reads SGHRS; CDR2 reads YFSETQ. This CDR3 contains 12 residues. CDR3 DNA sequence: TGCGCCAGCAGCTTGACAGGGAATCAAGCTTTCTTT. Translated, it gives CASSLTGNQAFF.

This chain uses TRBV6-1 with TRBJ2-7; the D gene is possibly TRBD2 (5 bases). V lost 5 bases and J 4 bases, leaving 15 bases between the germline ends. The CDR3 runs to 14 residues. Germline V gives CDR1 MNHNS, CDR2 SASEGT. The CDR3 loop is CASSPRDNDYEQYF. CDR3 bases: TGTGCCAGCAGTCCCCGGGATAATGATTACGAGCAGTACTTC.

CDR3 nucleotides: TGTGCCAGCAGCTTCGGCCAGGACACTGAAGCTTTCTTT. It specifies CASSFGQDTEAFF. The rearrangement joins TRBV5-4 to TRBJ1-1; D unclear. Germline lookup yields CDR1 SGHNT and CDR2 YYREEE (reference sequence). V lost 2 bases and J 3 bases, leaving 8 bases between the germline ends. CDR3 length: 13 amino acids.

This clone has just a few counts. The J gene is TRBJ2-3, the V gene TRBV4-3, with 7 positions matching TRBD1. The trim removed 4 bases at V and 2 bases at J, leaving 9 bases unmatched. Germline CDR1 and CDR2: LGHNA and YSLEER. This CDR3 has 16 residues. The CDR3 nucleotides read TGCGCCAGCAGCCGCCGACAGGGACCGCCCACAGATACGCAGTATTTT. Its protein is CASSRRQGPPTDTQYF.

The chain combines TRBV5-4 with TRBJ1-1; perhaps TRBD1 as D (6 bases). There are 15 residues in the CDR3. Germline V gene sequence: CDR1 SGHNT, CDR2 YYREEE (reference sequence). V dropped 4 bases and J dropped 4 bases, with 17 bases sitting between them. The CDR3 here is CASSRAQGRGTEAFF. The CDR3 DNA reads as TGTGCCAGCAGCCGGGCACAGGGTAGGGGCACTGAAGCTTTCTTT. The variable domain in full, with the rest retrieved from reference TRBV5-4 and TRBJ1-1, is ETGVTQSPTHLIKTRGQQVTLRCSSQSGHNTVSWYQQALGQGPQFIFQYYREEENGRGNFPPRFSGLQFPNYSSELNVNALELDDSALYLCASSRAQGRGTEAFFGQGTRLTVV.

The chain employs TRBV4-1 and TRBJ1-5, with D perhaps TRBD1 (5 bases). The V gene lost 0 bases and the J gene lost 6 bases, with 12 bases spanning the gap. The CDR3 runs to 15 residues. Germline assignment: CDR1 MGHRA and CDR2 YSYEKL. DNA for the CDR3: TGCGCCAGCAGCCAAGAGTGGAGGGGAGGTCAGCCCCAGCATTTT. This translates into CASSQEWRGGQPQHF.

The chain is built from TRBV7-2 and TRBJ2-7; 14 bases agree with TRBD2. CDR3 length: 19 amino acids. Germline-derived CDR1 and CDR2 are SGHTA and FQGNSA. V was clipped by 1 base and J by 2 bases; unmatched bases: 10. In DNA form, the CDR3 reads TGTGCCAGCAGCTTAGGGCCCCGGACTAGCGGGGGGCTAGCCTACGAGCAGTACTTC. The encoded protein is CASSLGPRTSGGLAYEQYF.

This chain links TRBV5-6 with TRBJ1-2; 7 bases align to TRBD1. The germline V gene encodes CDR1 SGHDT and CDR2 YYEEEE. CDR3 length: 15 amino acids. The V gene end was trimmed by 4 bases and the J gene end by 0 bases; junction bases not matched to a gene: 6. For the CDR3, the DNA is TGTGCCAGCAGCAGAGGACAGGTAGCTAACTATGGCTACACCTTC. This codes for CASSRGQVANYGYTF.

The chain couples TRBV9 to TRBJ2-3; 7 bases map to TRBD2. J lost 5 bases, V lost 1 base, and 16 bases had no gene match. Germline V gene data show CDR1 as SGDLS and CDR2 as YYNGEE. The CDR3 length is 18 residues. The CDR3 sequence: CASSVPPPTSAGGDTQYF. The CDR3 DNA reads as TGTGCCAGCAGCGTACCCCCCCCCACTAGCGCCGGGGGAGATACGCAGTATTTT.

The chain has TRBV28 and TRBJ1-6; 7 bases map to TRBD1. The ends lost 3 bases at V and 10 bases at J; junction bases unmatched: 33. This CDR3 region has 23 residues. Germline CDR1 MDHEN, CDR2 SYDVKM. In DNA form, the CDR3 reads TGTGCCAGCAGTTTTCGCCCTCGTAAGTGGTCTGGTGAGACAGGGAGTGGTAGATCACCCCTCCACTTT. Its protein product is CASSFRPRKWSGETGSGRSPLHF.

This chain joins TRBV9 and TRBJ1-2; no reliable D call. The CDR3 is 14 residues long. Germline-derived CDR1 and CDR2 are SGDLS and YYNGEE. Deletions cut 1 base from V and 2 bases from J, with 9 bases between. The CDR3 sequence: CASSVSNGNYGYTF. CDR3 nucleotides: TGTGCCAGCAGCGTATCTAACGGGAACTATGGCTACACCTTC.

The genes are TRBV5-4 and TRBJ1-4; 8 nucleotides agree with TRBD1. The trim removed 4 bases at V and 3 bases at J, leaving 5 bases unmatched. This CDR3 has 15 residues. The germline gives CDR1 SGHNT, CDR2 YYREEE (reference sequence). The CDR3 is CASSPGQGSNEKLFF. CDR3 in DNA: TGTGCCAGCAGCCCAGGACAGGGCTCTAATGAAAAACTGTTTTTT.